The next 8 T cell receptor beta chains were all read from a single sample in a study of blood T cells in healthy people across ages (dated by TCRdb to between 2014 and 2016). Libraries were made using 5' RACE. Sequencing took place on an Illumina HiSeq 2500. A second PCR of roughly 7 to 11 cycles was performed with a sample-barcoded 5' primer and a J-beta primer mix. In TCRdb, the public reads were trimmed at Q25 with fastp and aligned with MiXCR, with productive beta chains retained. Identical CDR3 protein sequences are pooled into one entry, listed with their most common genes and DNA. For this sample the table gives 550,000 to 750,000 distinct CDR3 sequences, of which around 21% were detected only once. The ten largest account for more than 3% of the sample. The sequenced sample was blood. The receptors were gathered from a man aged 70 or older in good health.

The chain joins TRBV14 to TRBJ2-5; TRBD1 matches at 9 bases. Germline CDR1 and CDR2: SGHDN and FVKESK. This CDR3 spans 15 amino acids. V shed 2 bases, J shed 6 bases, and the junction held 7 bases outside the gene matches. The CDR3 DNA reads TGTGCCAGCAGCCAAACCCACACAGGGGGCAAGACCCAGTACTTC. It is translated as CASSQTHTGGKTQYF.

This clonotype was found once. This chain links TRBV27 with TRBJ2-7, with a tentative D call TRBD2 (5 bases). This CDR3 region has 13 residues. Trimming took 6 bases from V and 3 from J, leaving 12 bases between them. Germline loops: CDR1 MNHEY, CDR2 SMNVEV (reference sequence). CDR3 sequence: CASRAVEGYEQYF. The CDR3 DNA reads TGTGCCAGCAGGGCAGTCGAGGGCTACGAGCAGTACTTC.

This clonotype was detected a few times. This rearrangement joins TRBV5-1 to TRBJ1-4, with D uncertain. Germline assignment: CDR1 SGHRS and CDR2 YFSETQ. The CDR3 is made up of 15 amino acids. The V end was cut by 4 bases, the J end by 0 bases, with 10 bases between. The CDR3 protein is CASSQNAATNEKLFF. In nucleotides, the CDR3 is TGCGCCAGCAGCCAGAATGCGGCAACTAATGAAAAACTGTTTTTT.

This clonotype was seen only a few times. The rearrangement links TRBV27 to TRBJ1-2; D is uncertain. CDR3 length: 12 residues. Trimming shortened V by 0 bases and J by 7 bases, and 6 bases separated the two germline ends. Germline V CDR1 and CDR2: MNHEY, SMNVEV (reference sequence). The CDR3 loop reads CASSLSGVGYTF. CDR3 sequence (DNA): TGTGCCAGCAGTTTATCCGGGGTTGGCTACACCTTC.

This clonotype was detected many times. Here the CDR3 reads CASSLVRGSEAFF. CDR3 nucleotides: TGTGCCAGCAGCTTAGTTAGGGGCAGTGAAGCTTTCTTT. The chain carries TRBV7-2 and TRBJ1-1; tentatively, D is TRBD1 (5 bases). CDR1 is SGHTA, CDR2 FQGNSA, per germline. V lost 1 base to trimming and J lost 7 bases, with 10 bases between them. The CDR3 has 13 amino acids.

This clonotype was detected ten times or more. The chain links TRBV20-1 to TRBJ2-5, with 8 bases identical to TRBD2. The ends lost 5 bases at V and 5 bases at J; junction bases unmatched: 10. In germline, CDR1 is DFQATT, CDR2 SNEGSKA (reference sequence). This CDR3 comprises 14 residues. CDR3 DNA sequence: TGCAGTGCTCTGGCCAGCGGGAGAGGGGAGACCCAGTACTTC. Its protein product is CSALASGRGETQYF.

V gene TRBV6-5 combines with J gene TRBJ1-2; unclear D gene. V lost 1 base and J 4 bases, leaving 13 bases between the germline ends. The CDR3 runs to 15 residues. Germline-derived CDR1 and CDR2 are MNHEY and SVGAGI. The CDR3 DNA reads as TGTGCCAGCAGTTACTTGCAGGCGGGTAGCTATGGCTACACCTTC. It yields the protein CASSYLQAGSYGYTF.

The V gene is TRBV18, the J gene TRBJ2-3; 8 bases align to TRBD2. Looked up from germline, CDR1 is KGHSH and CDR2 is LQKENI. The CDR3 length is 14 residues. J gave up 6 bases and V 3 bases, and 5 bases lay outside the gene matches. The CDR3 nucleotides are TGTGCCAGCTCACCCCAGCGGGAGTGGGATACGCAGTATTTT. Amino acids: CASSPQREWDTQYF.